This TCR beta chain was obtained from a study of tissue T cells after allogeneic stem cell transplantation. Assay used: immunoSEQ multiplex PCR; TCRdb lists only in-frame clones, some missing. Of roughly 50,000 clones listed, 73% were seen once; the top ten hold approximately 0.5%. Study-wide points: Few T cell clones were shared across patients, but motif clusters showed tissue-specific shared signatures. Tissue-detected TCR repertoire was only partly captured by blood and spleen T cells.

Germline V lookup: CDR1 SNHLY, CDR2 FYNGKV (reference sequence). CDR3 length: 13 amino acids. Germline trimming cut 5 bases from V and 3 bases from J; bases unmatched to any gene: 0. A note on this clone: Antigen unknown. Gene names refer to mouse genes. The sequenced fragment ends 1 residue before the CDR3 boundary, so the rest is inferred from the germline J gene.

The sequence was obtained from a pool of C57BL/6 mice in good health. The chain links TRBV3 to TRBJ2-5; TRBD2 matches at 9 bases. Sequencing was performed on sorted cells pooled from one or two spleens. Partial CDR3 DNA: TGTGCCAGCAGCGGACTGGGGCAAGACACCCAGTAC. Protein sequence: CASSGLGQDTQY. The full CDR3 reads CASSGLGQDTQYF.